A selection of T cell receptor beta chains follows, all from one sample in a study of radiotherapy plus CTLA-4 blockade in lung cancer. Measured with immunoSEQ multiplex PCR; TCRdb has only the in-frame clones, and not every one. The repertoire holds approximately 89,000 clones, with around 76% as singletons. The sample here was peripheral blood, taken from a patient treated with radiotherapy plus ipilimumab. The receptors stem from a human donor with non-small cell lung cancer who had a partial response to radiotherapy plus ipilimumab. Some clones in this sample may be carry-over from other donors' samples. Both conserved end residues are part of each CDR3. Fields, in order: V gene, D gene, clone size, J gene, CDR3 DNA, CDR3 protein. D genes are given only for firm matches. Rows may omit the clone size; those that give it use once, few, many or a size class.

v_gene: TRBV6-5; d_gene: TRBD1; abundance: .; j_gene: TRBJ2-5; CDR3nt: TGTGCCAGCAGTGGACAGGGCCAAGAGACCCAGTACTTC; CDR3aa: CASSGQGQETQYF
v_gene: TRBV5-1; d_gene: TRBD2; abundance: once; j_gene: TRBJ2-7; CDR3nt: TGCGCCAGCAGCTTGGTCACTAGCGGGAGGGCCAGGGAATACGAGCAGTACTTC; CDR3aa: CASSLVTSGRAREYEQYF
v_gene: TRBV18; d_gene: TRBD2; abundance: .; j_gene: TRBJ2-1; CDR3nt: TGTGCCAGCTCACCCACTAGCGGGAGGCATAATGAGCAGTTCTTC; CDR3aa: CASSPTSGRHNEQFF
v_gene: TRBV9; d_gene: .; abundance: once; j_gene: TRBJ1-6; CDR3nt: TGTGCCAGCAGCGAACCCGGGGGACCCCTCCACTTT; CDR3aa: CASSEPGGPLHF
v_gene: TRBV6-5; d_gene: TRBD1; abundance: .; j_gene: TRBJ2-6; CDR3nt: TGTGCCAGCAGTTATGGACAGGACTCTGGGGCCAACGTCCTGACTTTC; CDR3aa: CASSYGQDSGANVLTF
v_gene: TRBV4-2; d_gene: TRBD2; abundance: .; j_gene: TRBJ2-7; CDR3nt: TGTGCCAGCAGCCAAGAGACGGGACTAGGGACCTACGAGCAGTACTTC; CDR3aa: CASSQETGLGTYEQYF
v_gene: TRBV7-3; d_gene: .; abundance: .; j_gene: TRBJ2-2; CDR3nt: TGTGCCAGCAGCTTAATGGGCATTTCGAACACCGGGGAGCTGTTTTTT; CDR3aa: CASSLMGISNTGELFF
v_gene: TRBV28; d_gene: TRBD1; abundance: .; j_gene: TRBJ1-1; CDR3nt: TGTGCCAGCAGGCCTATCGACAGGGTCGGAACTGAAGCTTTCTTT; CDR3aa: CASRPIDRVGTEAFF
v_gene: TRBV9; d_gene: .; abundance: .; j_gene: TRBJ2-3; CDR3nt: TGTGCCAGCAGCGTCGATCTAGCAAGCACAGATACGCAGTATTTT; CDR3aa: CASSVDLASTDTQYF
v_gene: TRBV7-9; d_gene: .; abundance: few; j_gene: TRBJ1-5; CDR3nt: TGTGCCAGCAGCTTAGGGTCGGGCAATCAGCCCCAGCATTTT; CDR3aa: CASSLGSGNQPQHF
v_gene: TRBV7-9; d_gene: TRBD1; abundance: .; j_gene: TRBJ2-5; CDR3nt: TGTGCCAGCAGCCCCGGGACAGGGGCCCAAGAGACCCAGTACTTC; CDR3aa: CASSPGTGAQETQYF
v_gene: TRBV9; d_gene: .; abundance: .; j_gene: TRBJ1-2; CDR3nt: TGTGCCAGCAGCGCTAGCGTGATTAACTATGGCTACACCTTC; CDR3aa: CASSASVINYGYTF
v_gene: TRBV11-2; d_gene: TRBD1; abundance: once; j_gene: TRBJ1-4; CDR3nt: TGTGCCAGCAGCTTGGACAGGCGTAACGAAAAACTGTTTTTT; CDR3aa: CASSLDRRNEKLFF
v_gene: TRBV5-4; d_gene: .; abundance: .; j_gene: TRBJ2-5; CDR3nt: TGTGCCAGCAGCTCAAAGGGAGCCGGCCAGGTCGAGACCCAGTACTTC; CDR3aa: CASSSKGAGQVETQYF
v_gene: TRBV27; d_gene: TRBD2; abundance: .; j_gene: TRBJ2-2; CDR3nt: TGTGCCAGCAGTGGGGTTGGGTTAGCGGGAGCTCCCACCGGGGAGCTGTTTTTT; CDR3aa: CASSGVGLAGAPTGELFF
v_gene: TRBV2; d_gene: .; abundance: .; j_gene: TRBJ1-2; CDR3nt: TGTGCCAGCAGTGTAGGAGGAGAGTATGGCTACACCTTC; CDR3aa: CASSVGGEYGYTF
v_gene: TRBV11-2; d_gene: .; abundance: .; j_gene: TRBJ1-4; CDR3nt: TGTGCCAGCAGCTGGGAGACAACTAATGAAAAACTGTTTTTT; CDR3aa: CASSWETTNEKLFF
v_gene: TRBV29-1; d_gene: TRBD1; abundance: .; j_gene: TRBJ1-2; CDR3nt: TGCAGCGTTTCACAGGGGGACTATGGCTACACCTTC; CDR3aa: CSVSQGDYGYTF
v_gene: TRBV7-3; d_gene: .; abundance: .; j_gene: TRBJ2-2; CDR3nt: TGTGCCAGCAGCTTAGCCGCTACCAGGGGCGGGGAGCTGTTTTTT; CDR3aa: CASSLAATRGGELFF
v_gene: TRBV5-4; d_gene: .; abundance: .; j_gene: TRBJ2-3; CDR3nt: TGTGCCAGCAGCTTGGTAGATTTGCCAGATACGCAGTATTTT; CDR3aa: CASSLVDLPDTQYF
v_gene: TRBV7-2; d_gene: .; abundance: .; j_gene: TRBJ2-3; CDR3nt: TGTGCCAGCAGCTTTGGGGGCGGGAGAGATACGCAGTATTTT; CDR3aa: CASSFGGGRDTQYF
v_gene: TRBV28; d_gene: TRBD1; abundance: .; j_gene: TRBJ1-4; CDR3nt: TGTGCCAGCAGTTTATTGGGACAGGTTGCGGAAAAACTGTTTTTT; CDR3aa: CASSLLGQVAEKLFF
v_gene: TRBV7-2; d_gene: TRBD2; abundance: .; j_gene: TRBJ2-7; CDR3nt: TGTGCCAGCAGTTACGGGCTAGCGGGGTCCTACGAGCAGTACTTC; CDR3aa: CASSYGLAGSYEQYF
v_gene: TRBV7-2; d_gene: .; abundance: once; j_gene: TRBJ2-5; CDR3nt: TGTGCCAGCAGCCTAAACAGGGTTAAAGAGACCCAGTACTTC; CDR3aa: CASSLNRVKETQYF
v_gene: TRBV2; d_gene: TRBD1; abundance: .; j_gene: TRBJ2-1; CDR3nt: TGTGCCAGCAGGAGAGCGACAGGGCCTGACGGGCAGTTCTTC; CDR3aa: CASRRATGPDGQFF
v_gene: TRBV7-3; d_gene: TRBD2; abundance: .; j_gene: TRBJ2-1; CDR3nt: TGTGCCAGCAGTCAAGGACTAGCGGGAACCGCAAATGAGCAGTTCTTC; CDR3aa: CASSQGLAGTANEQFF
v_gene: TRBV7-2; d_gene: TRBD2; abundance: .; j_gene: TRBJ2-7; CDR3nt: TGTGCCAGCAGCTCAGGGACTAGTCAATACGCGCAGTACTTC; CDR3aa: CASSSGTSQYAQYF
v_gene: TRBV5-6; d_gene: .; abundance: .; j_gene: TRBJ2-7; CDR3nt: TGTGCCAGCAGCTTGGCCTTGTCCCTTTACGAGCAGTACTTC; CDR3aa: CASSLALSLYEQYF
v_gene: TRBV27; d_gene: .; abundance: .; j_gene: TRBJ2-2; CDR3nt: TGTGCCAGCAGTCTAACTACCGGGGAGCTGTTTTTT; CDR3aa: CASSLTTGELFF
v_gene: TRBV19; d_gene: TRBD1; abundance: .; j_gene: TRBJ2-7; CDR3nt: TGTGCCAGTAGCCAACAGGGGTCCTCCTACGAGCAGTACTTC; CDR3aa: CASSQQGSSYEQYF
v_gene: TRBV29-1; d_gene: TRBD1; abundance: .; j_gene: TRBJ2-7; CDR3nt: TGCAGCGTTGCCCGACAGGGGAAGTACGAGCAGTACTTC; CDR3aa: CSVARQGKYEQYF
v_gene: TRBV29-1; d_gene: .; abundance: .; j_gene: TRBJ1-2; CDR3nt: TGCGGCCAGGCTACTAACTATGGCTACACCTTC; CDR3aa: CGQATNYGYTF
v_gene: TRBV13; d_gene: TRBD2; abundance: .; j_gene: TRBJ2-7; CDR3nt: TGTGCCAGCAGCTTAGCTCCGGGACTAGCGGAACCCTACGAGCAGTACTTC; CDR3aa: CASSLAPGLAEPYEQYF
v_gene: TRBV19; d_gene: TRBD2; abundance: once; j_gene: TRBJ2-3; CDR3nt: TGTGCCAGTAGTACTCGTGCGCGGGGGTCAGATACGCAGTATTTT; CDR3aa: CASSTRARGSDTQYF
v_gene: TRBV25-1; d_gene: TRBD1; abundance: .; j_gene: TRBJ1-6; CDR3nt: TGTGCCAGGCGCCGGGACAGGGGGTTCGTAGGCTATAATTCACCCCTCCACTTT; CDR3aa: CARRRDRGFVGYNSPLHF
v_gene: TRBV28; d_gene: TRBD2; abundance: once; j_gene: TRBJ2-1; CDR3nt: TGTGCCAGCAGTGGGGGCGGGGCTAGCGGGCCGCTTTCCAGGCAGTTCTTC; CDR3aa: CASSGGGASGPLSRQFF
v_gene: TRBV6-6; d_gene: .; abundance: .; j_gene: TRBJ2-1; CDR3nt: TGTGCCAGCAGGGGGACTCATACGGGCAATGAGCAGTTCTTC; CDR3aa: CASRGTHTGNEQFF
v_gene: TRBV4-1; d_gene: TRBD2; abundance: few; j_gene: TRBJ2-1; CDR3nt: TGCGCCAGCAGCCAAGATTGGCGGGAGAAAGTGGTCAATGAGCAGTTCTTC; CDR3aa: CASSQDWREKVVNEQFF
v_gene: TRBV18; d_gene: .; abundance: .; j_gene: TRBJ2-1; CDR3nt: TGTGCCAGCTCACCCTCTAGCGACCCGAACAATGAGCAGTTCTTC; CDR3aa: CASSPSSDPNNEQFF
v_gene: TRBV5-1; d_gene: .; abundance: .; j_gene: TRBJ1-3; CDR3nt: TGCGCCAGCAGCTTGGACAGGGCCGGAAACACCATATATTTT; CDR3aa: CASSLDRAGNTIYF
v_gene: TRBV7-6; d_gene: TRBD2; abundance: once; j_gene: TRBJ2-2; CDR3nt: TGTGCCAGCAGCTTAGGTGGGACTAGCGGGAGTGGTACCGGGGAGCTGTTTTTT; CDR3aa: CASSLGGTSGSGTGELFF
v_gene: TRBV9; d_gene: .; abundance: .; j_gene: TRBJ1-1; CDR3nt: TGTGCCAGCAGCGTAGGAGGAGGGGGGGACACTGAAGCTTTCTTT; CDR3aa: CASSVGGGGDTEAFF
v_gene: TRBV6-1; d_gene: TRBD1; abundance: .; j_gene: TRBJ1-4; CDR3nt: TGTGCCAGCAGTTTCCAGACAGGGGCCGGAGAACTGTTTTTT; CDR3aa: CASSFQTGAGELFF
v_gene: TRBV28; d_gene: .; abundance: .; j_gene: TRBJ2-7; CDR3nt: TGTGCCAGCAATGCCGTCGGCGGGACCGGGTACGAGCAGTACTTC; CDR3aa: CASNAVGGTGYEQYF